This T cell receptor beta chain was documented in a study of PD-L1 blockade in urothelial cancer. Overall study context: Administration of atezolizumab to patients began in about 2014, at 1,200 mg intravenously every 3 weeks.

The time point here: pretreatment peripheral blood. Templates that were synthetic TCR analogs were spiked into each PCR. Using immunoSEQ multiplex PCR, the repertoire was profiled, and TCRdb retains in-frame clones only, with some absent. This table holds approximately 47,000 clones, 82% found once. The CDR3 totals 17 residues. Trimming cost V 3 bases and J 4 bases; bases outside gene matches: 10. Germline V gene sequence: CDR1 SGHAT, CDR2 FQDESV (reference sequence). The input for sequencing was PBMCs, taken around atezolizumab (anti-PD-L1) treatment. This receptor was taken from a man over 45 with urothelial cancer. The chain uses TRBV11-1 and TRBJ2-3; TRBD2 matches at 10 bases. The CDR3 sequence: CASSFRLAGEPADTQYF. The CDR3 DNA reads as TGTGCCAGCAGCTTTAGGCTAGCGGGAGAGCCAGCAGATACGCAGTATTTT. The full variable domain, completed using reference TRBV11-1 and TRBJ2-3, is EAEVAQSPRYKITEKSQAVAFWCDPISGHATLYWYRQILGQGPELLVQFQDESVVDDSQLPKDRFSAERLKGVDSTLKIQPAELGDSAMYLCASSFRLAGEPADTQYFGPGTRLTVL.